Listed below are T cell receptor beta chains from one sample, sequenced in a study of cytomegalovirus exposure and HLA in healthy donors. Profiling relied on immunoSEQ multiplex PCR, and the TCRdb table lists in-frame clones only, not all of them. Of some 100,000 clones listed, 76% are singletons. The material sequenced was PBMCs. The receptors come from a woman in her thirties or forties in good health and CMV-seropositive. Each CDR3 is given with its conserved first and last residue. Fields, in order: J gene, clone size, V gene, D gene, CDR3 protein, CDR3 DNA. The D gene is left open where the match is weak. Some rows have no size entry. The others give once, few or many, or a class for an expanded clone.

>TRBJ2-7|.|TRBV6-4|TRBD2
CASSDGLAGGQNEQYF
TGTGCCAGCAGTGACGGTCTAGCGGGGGGGCAAAACGAGCAGTACTTC
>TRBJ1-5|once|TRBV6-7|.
CASSPLRRNQPQHF
TGTGCCAGCAGTCCACTACGTCGCAATCAGCCCCAGCATTTT
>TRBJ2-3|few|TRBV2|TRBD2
CASGTREVQYF
TGTGCCAGCGGAACGCGGGAGGTGCAGTATTTT
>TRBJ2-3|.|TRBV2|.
CASSSQGYSTDTQYF
TGTGCCAGCAGTTCTCAGGGATATAGCACAGATACGCAGTATTTT
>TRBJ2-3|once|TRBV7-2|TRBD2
CASSLGTSVDTQYF
TGTGCCAGCAGCTTAGGGACTAGCGTAGATACGCAGTATTTT
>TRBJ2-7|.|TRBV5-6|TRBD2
CASSFRTSGGNHEQYF
TGTGCCAGCAGCTTTAGGACTAGCGGGGGGAATCACGAGCAGTACTTC
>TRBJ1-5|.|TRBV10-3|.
CAISERGKGDQPQHF
TGTGCCATCAGTGAAAGGGGGAAAGGTGATCAGCCCCAGCATTTT
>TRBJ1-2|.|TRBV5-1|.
CASSLGGPGLDYGYTF
TGCGCCAGCAGCTTGGGGGGGCCGGGGCTTGACTATGGCTACACCTTC
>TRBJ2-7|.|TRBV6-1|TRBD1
CASRAGTALYEQYF
TGTGCCAGCAGGGCCGGGACAGCCCTCTACGAGCAGTACTTC
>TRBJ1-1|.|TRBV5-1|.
CASSLKTDLNTEAFF
TGCGCCAGCAGTTTGAAGACAGACCTGAACACTGAAGCTTTCTTT
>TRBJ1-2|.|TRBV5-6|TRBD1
CASSFRDRVSYGYTF
TGTGCCAGCAGCTTCCGGGACAGGGTATCCTATGGCTACACCTTC
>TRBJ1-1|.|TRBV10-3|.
CAIRDMKDTEAFF
TGTGCCATCAGGGACATGAAGGACACTGAAGCTTTCTTT
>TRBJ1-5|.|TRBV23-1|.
CASSPPGEGDHNQPQHF
TGCGCCAGCAGTCCTCCGGGGGAGGGGGATCACAATCAGCCCCAGCATTTT
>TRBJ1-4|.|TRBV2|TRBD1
CASSELTGGREKLFF
TGTGCCAGCAGTGAACTGACAGGGGGGAGGGAAAAACTGTTTTTT
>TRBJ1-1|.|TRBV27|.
CASSLSLHNLGTEAFF
TGTGCCAGCAGTTTATCTCTTCACAACCTCGGGACTGAAGCTTTCTTT
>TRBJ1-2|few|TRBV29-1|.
CSVEGGWGYGYTF
TGCAGCGTTGAAGGCGGGTGGGGTTATGGCTACACCTTC
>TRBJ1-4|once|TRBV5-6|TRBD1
CASSLGQGANEKLFF
TGTGCCAGCAGCCTAGGACAGGGGGCTAATGAAAAACTGTTTTTT
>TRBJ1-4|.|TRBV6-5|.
CASTDGGFGKLFF
TGTGCCAGCACCGATGGCGGGTTCGGAAAACTGTTTTTT
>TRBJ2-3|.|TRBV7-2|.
CASSLGGGLPDTQYF
TGTGCCAGCAGCTTAGGGGGGGGGCTCCCAGATACGCAGTATTTT
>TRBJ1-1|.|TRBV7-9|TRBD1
CASSPQTGISTEAFF
TGTGCCAGCAGCCCGCAGACAGGGATCAGCACTGAAGCTTTCTTT
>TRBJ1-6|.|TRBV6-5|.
CASSYFEGPGNSPLHF
TGTGCCAGCAGTTACTTCGAAGGACCGGGAAATTCACCCCTCCACTTT
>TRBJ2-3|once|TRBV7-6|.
CASSRARGSTDTQYF
TGTGCCAGCAGCCGTGCAAGGGGCTCCACAGATACGCAGTATTTT
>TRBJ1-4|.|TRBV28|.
CASTFGGRPEKLFF
TGTGCCAGCACTTTCGGGGGGCGCCCTGAAAAACTGTTTTTT
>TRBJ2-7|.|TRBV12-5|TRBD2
CASGFHGRGDEQYF
TGTGCTAGTGGTTTCCACGGACGGGGGGACGAGCAGTACTTC
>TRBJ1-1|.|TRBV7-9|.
CASSPGSWNTEAFF
TGTGCCAGCAGCCCCGGTAGTTGGAACACTGAAGCTTTCTTT
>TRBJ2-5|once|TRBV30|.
CAWSGSFGQTQYF
TGTGCCTGGAGTGGATCCTTTGGGCAGACCCAGTACTTC
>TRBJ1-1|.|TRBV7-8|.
CASAGVGGTEAFF
TGTGCCAGCGCAGGGGTCGGCGGCACTGAAGCTTTCTTT
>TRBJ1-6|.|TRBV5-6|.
CASSLAGGGGGYNSPLHF
TGTGCCAGCAGCTTGGCCGGAGGGGGAGGGGGATATAATTCACCCCTCCACTTT
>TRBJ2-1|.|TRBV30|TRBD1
CAWSDRDFGEQFF
TGTGCCTGGAGCGACAGGGATTTTGGTGAGCAGTTCTTC
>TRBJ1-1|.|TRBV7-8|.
CASSLVASMNTEAFF
TGTGCCAGCAGCTTAGTAGCGAGCATGAACACTGAAGCTTTCTTT
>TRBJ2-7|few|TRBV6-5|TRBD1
CASSSRQGGIRYF
TGTGCCAGCAGTTCAAGACAGGGTGGGATCCGGTACTTC
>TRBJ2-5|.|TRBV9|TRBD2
CASSTGTSGGQETQYF
TGTGCCAGCAGCACTGGGACTAGCGGGGGGCAAGAGACCCAGTACTTC
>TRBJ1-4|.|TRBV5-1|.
CASSQGMGTTNEKLFF
TGCGCCAGCAGCCAGGGAATGGGTACAACTAATGAAAAACTGTTTTTT
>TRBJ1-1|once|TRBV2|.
CASRGQSNTEAFF
TGTGCCAGCAGAGGACAGTCGAACACTGAAGCTTTCTTT
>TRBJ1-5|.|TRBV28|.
CASRAETGWSRPQHF
TGTGCCAGCAGAGCCGAGACAGGTTGGTCTCGGCCCCAGCATTTT
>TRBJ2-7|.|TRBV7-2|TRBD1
CASSLEGQGWEQYF
TGTGCCAGCAGCTTAGAGGGACAGGGATGGGAGCAGTACTTC
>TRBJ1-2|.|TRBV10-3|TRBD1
CAITGQGTNYGYTF
TGTGCCATCACCGGACAGGGGACTAACTATGGCTACACCTTC
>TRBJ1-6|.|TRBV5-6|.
CASSPGGRSSYNSPLHF
TGTGCCAGCAGCCCGGGGGGGCGAAGCTCCTATAATTCACCCCTCCACTTT
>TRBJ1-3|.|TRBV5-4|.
CASSLGPGSDTIYF
TGTGCCAGCAGCCTCGGACCGGGGAGCGACACCATATATTTT
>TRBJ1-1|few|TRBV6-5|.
CASSYALVGQTEAFF
TGTGCCAGCAGTTACGCCCTCGTTGGGCAAACTGAAGCTTTCTTT
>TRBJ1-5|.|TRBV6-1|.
CASGRLGGGQPQHF
TGTGCCAGCGGCCGCCTTGGGGGCGGTCAGCCCCAGCATTTT
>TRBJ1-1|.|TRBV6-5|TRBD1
CASRPGTGITEAFF
TGTGCCAGCAGGCCCGGGACAGGGATCACTGAAGCTTTCTTT
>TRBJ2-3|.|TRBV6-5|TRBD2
CASSLRGRGDTQYF
TGTGCCAGCAGTCTCCGGGGGAGGGGAGATACGCAGTATTTT
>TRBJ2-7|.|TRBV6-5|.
CASSYGGSYEQYF
TGTGCCAGCAGTTACGGCGGGTCCTACGAGCAGTACTTC